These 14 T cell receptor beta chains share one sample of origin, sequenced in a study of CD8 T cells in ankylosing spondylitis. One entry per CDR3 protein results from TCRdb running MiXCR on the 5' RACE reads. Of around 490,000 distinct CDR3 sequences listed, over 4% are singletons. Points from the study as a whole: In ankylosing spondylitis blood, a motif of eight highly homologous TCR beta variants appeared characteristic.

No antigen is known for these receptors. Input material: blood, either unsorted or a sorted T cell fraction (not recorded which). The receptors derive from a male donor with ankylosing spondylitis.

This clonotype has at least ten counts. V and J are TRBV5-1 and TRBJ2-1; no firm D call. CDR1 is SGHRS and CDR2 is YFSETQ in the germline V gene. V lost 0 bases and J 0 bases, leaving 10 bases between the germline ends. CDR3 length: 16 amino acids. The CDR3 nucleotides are TGCGCCAGCAGCTTGGTTGTGGCAAGCTCCTACAATGAGCAGTTCTTC. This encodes CASSLVVASSYNEQFF.

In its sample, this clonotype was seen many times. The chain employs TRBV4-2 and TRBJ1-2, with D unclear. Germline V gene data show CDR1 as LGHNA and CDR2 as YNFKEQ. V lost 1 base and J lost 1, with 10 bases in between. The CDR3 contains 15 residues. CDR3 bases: TGTGCCAGCAGCCAAGGGACTCAGCGTAACTATGGCTACACCTTC. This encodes CASSQGTQRNYGYTF.

This CDR3 is CATGPAGSRGSTEAFF. CDR3 DNA: TGTGCCACCGGTCCCGCTGGATCCCGGGGGAGCACTGAAGCTTTCTTT. The chain links TRBV28 to TRBJ1-1; TRBD1 might be the D (5 bases). The V gene lost 10 bases and the J gene lost 4 bases, with 25 bases spanning the gap. Per germline, CDR1 MDHEN and CDR2 SYDVKM. The length of the CDR3 is 16 residues.

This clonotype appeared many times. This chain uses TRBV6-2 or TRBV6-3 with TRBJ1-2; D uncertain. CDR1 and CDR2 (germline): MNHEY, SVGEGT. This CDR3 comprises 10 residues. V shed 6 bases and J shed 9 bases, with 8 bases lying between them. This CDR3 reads CASRDIRYTF. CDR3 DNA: TGTGCCAGCAGGGATATTCGCTACACCTTC.

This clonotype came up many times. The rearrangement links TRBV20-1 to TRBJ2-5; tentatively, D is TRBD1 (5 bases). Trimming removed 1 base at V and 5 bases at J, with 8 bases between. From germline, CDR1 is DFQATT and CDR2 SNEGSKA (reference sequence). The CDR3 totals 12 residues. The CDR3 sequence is CSARGSGETQYF. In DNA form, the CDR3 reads TGCAGTGCTAGAGGGTCAGGGGAGACCCAGTACTTC.

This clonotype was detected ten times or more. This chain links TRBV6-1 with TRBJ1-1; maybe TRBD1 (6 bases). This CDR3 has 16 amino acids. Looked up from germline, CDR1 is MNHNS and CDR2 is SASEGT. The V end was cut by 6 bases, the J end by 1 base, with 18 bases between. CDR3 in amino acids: CASRTIQGLGNTEAFF. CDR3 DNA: TGTGCCAGCAGAACCATACAGGGTTTAGGGAACACTGAAGCTTTCTTT.

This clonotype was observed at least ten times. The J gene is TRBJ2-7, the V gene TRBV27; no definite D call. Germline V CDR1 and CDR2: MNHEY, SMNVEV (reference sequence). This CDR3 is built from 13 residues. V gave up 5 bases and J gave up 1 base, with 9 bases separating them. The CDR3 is CASSGFSSYEQYF. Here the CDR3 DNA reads TGTGCCAGCAGTGGCTTCTCTTCCTACGAGCAGTACTTC.

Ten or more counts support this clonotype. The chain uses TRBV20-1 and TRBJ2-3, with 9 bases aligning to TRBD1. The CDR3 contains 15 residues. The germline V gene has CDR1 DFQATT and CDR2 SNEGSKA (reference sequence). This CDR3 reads CMTAKQGARTDTQYF. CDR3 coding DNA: TGCATGACCGCCAAACAGGGGGCGCGGACAGATACGCAGTATTTT.

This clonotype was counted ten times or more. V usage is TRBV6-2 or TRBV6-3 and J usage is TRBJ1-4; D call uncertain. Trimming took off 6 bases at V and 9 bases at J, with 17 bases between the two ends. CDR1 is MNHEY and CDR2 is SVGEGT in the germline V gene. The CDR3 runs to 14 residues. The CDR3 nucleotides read TGTGCCAGCAGGACCGGGCCCTTCAATCAAAAACTGTTTTTT. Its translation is CASRTGPFNQKLFF.

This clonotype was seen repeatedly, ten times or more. The CDR3 is CASSPRDRGSYGYTF. The CDR3 nucleotides read TGTGCCAGCAGCCCCCGGGACAGGGGTTCCTATGGCTACACCTTC. The rearrangement links TRBV12-3 or TRBV12-4 to TRBJ1-2, with TRBD1 matching over 10 bases. The CDR3 spans 15 residues. The J segment lost 4 bases and the V segment lost 6 bases, leaving 8 bases of the junction unmatched.

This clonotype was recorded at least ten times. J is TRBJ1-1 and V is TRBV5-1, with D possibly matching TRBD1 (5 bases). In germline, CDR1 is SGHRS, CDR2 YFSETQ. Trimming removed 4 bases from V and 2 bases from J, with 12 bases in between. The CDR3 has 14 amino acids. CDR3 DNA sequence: TGCGCCAGCAGCGTAACAGGAGATAACACTGAAGCTTTCTTT. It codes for CASSVTGDNTEAFF.

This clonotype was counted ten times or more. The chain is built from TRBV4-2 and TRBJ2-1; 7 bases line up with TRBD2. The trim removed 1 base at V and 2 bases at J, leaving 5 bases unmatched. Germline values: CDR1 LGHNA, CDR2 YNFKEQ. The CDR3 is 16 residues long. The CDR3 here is CASSQVRLAAYNEQFF. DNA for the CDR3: TGTGCCAGCAGCCAAGTCCGTCTAGCGGCCTACAATGAGCAGTTCTTC.

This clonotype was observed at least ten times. This CDR3 reads CSARLGGRYEQYF. Written as DNA, the CDR3 is TGCAGTGCTAGGTTGGGAGGCCGCTACGAGCAGTACTTC. The J gene is TRBJ2-7, the V gene TRBV20-1, with D possibly matching TRBD2 (6 bases). This CDR3 spans 13 amino acids. V dropped 3 bases and J dropped 3 bases, with 12 bases sitting between them. The germline V gene has CDR1 DFQATT and CDR2 SNEGSKA (reference sequence).

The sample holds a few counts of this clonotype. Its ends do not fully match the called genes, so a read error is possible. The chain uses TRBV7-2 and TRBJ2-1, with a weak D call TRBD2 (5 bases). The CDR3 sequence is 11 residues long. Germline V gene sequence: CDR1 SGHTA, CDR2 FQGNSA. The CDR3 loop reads CASSLVGELYF. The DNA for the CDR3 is TGTGCCAGCAGCTTAGTTGGGGAGCTTTACTTC.